This T cell receptor beta chain was recovered during a study of T cell repertoires in cytomegalovirus infection. MiXCR, applied by TCRdb to the reads, yields one record per CDR3 protein. The data show approximately 400,000 distinct CDR3 sequences, 30% to 40% seen once. With 5 bases clipped from V and 6 bases from J, the junction kept 8 bases outside the gene matches. This CDR3 is 14 amino acids long. Per germline, CDR1 SGHTA and CDR2 FQGTGA. The TCR sequence derives from a human donor in good health (CMV status not recorded). Some clones in this sample may be carry-over from other donors' samples. The gene calls are TRBV7-3 and TRBJ2-3; 7 bases are shared with TRBD2. The sequenced sample was PBMCs. The CDR3 DNA sequence: TGTGCCAGCAGCCTGGGGGGGGGGAGTGATACGCAGTATTTT. It encodes CASSLGGGSDTQYF.